These 8 T cell receptor beta chains were all obtained from the same sample, sequenced in a study of cytomegalovirus exposure and HLA in healthy donors. The primer mix had 60 Vbeta and 13 Jbeta primers. Data came from immunoSEQ multiplex PCR; TCRdb stores just in-frame clones and leaves some out. The sample contains about 190,000 clones, roughly 80% of which appear only once. Source material: PBMCs. These receptors were collected from a woman younger than 35 in good health and CMV-seronegative.

This chain connects TRBV13 to TRBJ2-2; 8 bases align to TRBD1. Unmatched junction bases numbered 4, after V lost 2 bases and J lost 5 bases. CDR1 PRHDT and CDR2 FYEKMQ come from the germline V gene (reference sequence). CDR3 length: 15 residues. This CDR3 reads CASSLIQGGTGELFF. For the CDR3, the DNA is TGTGCCAGCAGCTTAATACAGGGGGGAACCGGGGAGCTGTTTTTT.

This chain uses TRBV7-2 with TRBJ1-6; no clear D. Between the trimmed V and J ends, which lost 5 bases and 7 bases, there was a span of 15 bases. The CDR3 extends over 15 amino acids. Germline CDR1 is SGHTA and CDR2 is FQGNSA. The CDR3 region is CASSPGSEGNSPLHF. The CDR3 nucleotides are TGTGCCAGCAGCCCGGGGAGTGAAGGCAATTCACCCCTCCACTTT.

The V call is TRBV28, the J call TRBJ1-1, with D tentatively TRBD1 (5 bases). The CDR3 is 14 residues long. V lost 6 bases to trimming and J lost 5 bases, with 16 bases between them. Germline-derived CDR1 and CDR2 are MDHEN and SYDVKM. CDR3 nucleotide sequence: TGTGCCAGCAGCCTGGGGCCTGGGAGGACTGAAGCTTTCTTT. This encodes CASSLGPGRTEAFF.

This chain links TRBV11-2 with TRBJ2-1; tentative D call: TRBD1 (6 bases). The V and J ends lost 4 bases and 3 bases respectively, with 13 bases between them. The CDR3 totals 15 residues. Germline-derived CDR1 and CDR2 are SGHAT and FQNNGV. CDR3 sequence reads: CASSSSRTDYNEQFF. Written as DNA, the CDR3 is TGTGCCAGCAGCTCCAGTAGGACAGACTACAATGAGCAGTTCTTC.

The genes are TRBV7-9 and TRBJ1-1; D unresolved. Germline V lookup: CDR1 SEHNR, CDR2 FQNEAQ (reference sequence). This CDR3 is 13 amino acids long. V was cut by 5 bases and J by 1 base, with 8 bases left in between. In nucleotides, the CDR3 is TGTGCCAGCAGCCGATCCGGGAACACTGAAGCTTTCTTT. Translated, it gives CASSRSGNTEAFF.

This clone has just a few counts. V and J are TRBV11-2 and TRBJ2-5, with a tentative D call TRBD1 (5 bases). The CDR3 is 14 amino acids. The V end lost 0 bases, the J end lost 3 bases, and 8 bases lay between the germline ends. CDR1 SGHAT and CDR2 FQNNGV come from the germline V gene. The CDR3 sequence: CASSLDVGEETQYF. The CDR3 nucleotides are TGTGCCAGCAGCTTAGATGTAGGGGAAGAGACCCAGTACTTC.

This clone was seen only once. The chain uses TRBV28 and TRBJ2-7, with D maybe TRBD2 (6 bases). The CDR3 runs to 16 residues. V dropped 4 bases and J dropped 2 bases, with 18 bases sitting between them. Germline-derived CDR1 and CDR2 are MDHEN and SYDVKM. Written as DNA, the CDR3 is TGTGCCAGCAGTTCCGAGTCGCGGGGAGCGACCTACGAGCAGTACTTC. Protein sequence: CASSSESRGATYEQYF.

This clone was recorded a few times. This sequence joins TRBV6-1 and TRBJ1-2; 7 nucleotides align to TRBD1. Germline assignment: CDR1 MNHNS and CDR2 SASEGT. The CDR3 consists of 15 residues. The trim removed 0 bases at V and 2 bases at J, leaving 3 bases unmatched. CDR3 nucleotide sequence: TGTGCCAGCAGTGAAGCGACAGGGCCGAACTATGGCTACACCTTC. This encodes CASSEATGPNYGYTF.